Here is one T cell receptor (beta chain) with its context. This clone has only one observation. There is no known antigen for this receptor. The record has no base qualities; no much larger clone is one base away. This record comes from a study of siplizumab effects on memory and regulatory T cells (dated by TCRdb to between 2018 and 2021). Regarding the research as a whole: The study looked at the effect of siplizumab, an anti-CD2 antibody, on alloreactive T-cell subsets in allogeneic mixed lymphocyte reactions made from human PBMCs. The investigation overall reported the following: Roughly 80-97% of proliferating CD4+ or CD8+ clones could not be assigned a naive or memory phenotype. Among mappable alloreactive CD4+ clones, an average Treg-derived fraction of 68.8% was observed with siplizumab, compared with approximately 26% in control reactions. Unstimulated naive T cells appeared to be more diverse than memory T cells, and naive cells seemed to make a substantial contribution to the alloresponse. The suppressive function of proliferating Tregs from siplizumab cultures was not functionally confirmed. Siplizumab significantly reduced the cumulative frequency of alloreactive sequences traceable to unstimulated CD4+ memory T cells. Sequences below about 10^-5 frequency were poorly captured, so only a minor fraction of alloreactive clones could be mapped to unstimulated subsets.

TCRbeta CDR3 sequencing was performed on sorted unstimulated T cells and on proliferating T cells recovered from mixed lymphocyte reactions. Fresh whole blood from approximately ten HLA-typed healthy donors was used to isolate PBMCs. Unstimulated CD4+ non-regulatory T cells were FACS-sorted to map the origin of alloreactive clones. Library preparation used the immunoSEQ multiplex PCR assay. Each sample had 85,000 to 100,000 TCR templates assayed by the deep sequencing platform. Genomic DNA extracted from sorted T cells was used for TCRbeta CDR3 sequencing. On the study's bioinformatics: The R programming language was used for clonal analysis of the TCRbeta CDR3 data. Comparing unstimulated samples against CFSE-low samples taken after the reaction was how alloreactive CD4+ and CD8+ clones were defined. By matching sequences to the repertoires of sorted unstimulated Treg and non-Treg cells, each alloreactive CD4+ clone was assigned a regulatory or non-regulatory origin. TCRdb carries this immuneACCESS record with in-frame sequences only. Its versions omit some clonotypes, under half of them owing to an unresolved V gene in the studies checked, with the rest unexplained. V and J calls and clone size are those listed in that table; D and trimming were worked out from the DNA. This sample is represented by some 120,000 clones; about 94% of them were singletons. The ten largest clones add up to roughly 1.7% of the sample.

The germline ends are 9 bases apart after V is trimmed by 7 bases and J by 4 bases. The germline V gene supplies CDR1 MNHEY and CDR2 SVGAGI. Counted from cysteine to phenylalanine, this CDR3 has 12 amino acids. The entry retains the CDR3 DNA only, 36 bases that are in frame from base 1. The chain links TRBV6-5 with TRBJ2-3, with the D gene uncertain. Sequencing was performed on non-Treg CD4+ T cells sorted from blood. The sample's cell subset or site label is to be understood as: FACS-sorted unstimulated CD4+ non-regulatory T cells. This TCR was recovered from a human donor in good health. The nucleotides are TGTGCCAGCACCTCAGACGCAGATACGCAGTATTTT. It translates as CASTSDADTQYF.